Listed here is a single TCR beta chain. There is no known antigen for this receptor. No base quality information exists; no much larger clone differs at one position. The data stem from a study of shared clonotypes between healthy human individuals (dated by TCRdb to 2018 to 2020). In the study overall: Three men and a couple of women, aged 18 to 49 years, made up the cohort. For each donor, three plates each were used for CD4 naive and CD4 memory, two plates were used for CD8 naive, and one plate was used for CD8 memory. Between about 0.94 and 10 billion PBMCs per donor were obtained by leukapheresis. Libraries were prepared and TCR repertoires were sequenced by different laboratories using diverse techniques, in order to increase sequencing depth and limit assay-specific biases. To estimate repertoire size and how much clonotype sharing occurs between individuals, the study deeply sequenced the blood TCR repertoires of about 5 healthy adults. Summary of the overall study and its limitations: Higher generation probabilities were observed for clonotypes shared by all four sorted-subset donors than for non-shared clonotypes. Rarefaction of sorted-subset datasets indicated incomplete sequencing despite the large sequencing depth. Pairwise subsampling led to the expectation that sequencing depth would affect the degree of clonotype sharing among donors. The genetic and exposure-history diversity represented was limited by the small number of donors. Sampling was restricted to blood, and TCR repertoires in tissue are likely to differ from TCR repertoires in blood. Sharing across a handful of donors was observed for about 5% of naive CD4, about 4% of naive CD8, 2% to 2.5% of memory CD4, and roughly 0.4% of memory CD8 clonotypes. Naive subsets generally had larger estimated clonotype richness than memory subsets.

Spanning cysteine to phenylalanine, the CDR3 consists of 19 amino acids. This entry keeps only the CDR3 DNA: 57 bases, framed from base 1. Trimming leaves V shorter by 7 bases and J shorter by 4 bases, with the junction holding 22 bases beyond the gene matches. Reading the germline V gene (reference sequence) gives CDR1 SEHNR and CDR2 FQNEAQ. Using the deep immunoSEQ assay, TCR CDR3 regions were amplified from genomic DNA by multiplex PCR. Extracted genomic DNA from each cell subset was spread evenly across all wells of several immunoSEQ 96-well plates, with each plate serving as a replicate. Each replicate PCR for sorted subsets received 200 ng genomic DNA, equal to tens of thousands of T cell genomes. Purified libraries were measured with a Qubit 3.0 fluorometer, size-checked on a Bioanalyzer 2100, and measured again with the KAPA Library Quantification kit. Every immunoSEQ 96-well plate was sequenced on a dedicated single-read 150-cycle Illumina NextSeq 550 flow cell. Under the source paper's analysis protocol: Because the immunoSEQ output held only junctional sequences and lacked quality scores, the filtering could not match the filtering applied to full-length reads. To assign V/J genes and CDR3, sequences were annotated using PyIR, a Python wrapper for IgBLAST v1.9, with IMGT germline references. Reads were removed for weak V/J assignments (E-value above 1e-6), missing CDR3, stop codons, out-of-frame junctions, or ambiguous translated residues. V3J clonotypes were defined by identical inferred V gene, J gene, and CDR3 amino acid sequence. Percentage overlap between repertoires was calculated by dividing the number of shared unique clonotypes by the size of the smaller repertoire. RTK rarefaction, the Chao1 estimator, and Recon v2.1 estimates of unobserved clonotypes were used to assess repertoire richness. OLGA was used to compute generation probabilities for all TCRbeta clonotypes that the gDNA method yielded from four donors. Sourced from immuneACCESS, this table was stored by TCRdb with only in-frame sequences that have V and J called. A share of the clones is absent; for the studies checked, an unresolved V gene accounts for under half, and the remainder has no known explanation. D and trimming come from the DNA, and the V and J calls and clone size come from that table. The sample records under 650,000 clones, 96% of which are singletons. Roughly 0.06% of the sample belongs to the ten largest clones.

Donors were healthy HIV-negative adults with no recently reported acute infections or vaccinations. Only Caucasian adults living in Nashville, Tennessee, USA were represented among the donors. CD4+ T cells were enriched by magnetic negative selection, after which naive cells were positively selected on CD45RA and the negative fraction was taken as the memory subset. Blood was obtained by leukapheresis, after which PBMCs were separated by Ficoll-Histopaque density gradient centrifugation and cryopreserved in liquid nitrogen vapor phase. Analytical flow cytometry was used to check the purity and quantity of each magnetically sorted T cell population. Genomic DNA was isolated from each sorted fraction and quantified by UV absorbance on a Nanodrop 2000c.

The rearranged segments are TRBV7-9 and TRBJ2-1; a stretch of 7 junction bases matches TRBD2. The receptor was isolated from a young woman in good health. Sequences were obtained from naive CD4+ T cells sorted from blood. The sample's cell subset or site, from its label and the paper: CD45RA+ positively selected. This receptor has the CDR3 CASTGGLAGSFLRYNEQFF. The DNA sequence is TGTGCCAGCACCGGAGGGTTAGCGGGTTCGTTTTTAAGGTACAATGAGCAGTTCTTC.